Listed below are T cell receptor beta chains from one sample, sequenced in a study of blood T cell repertoires in COVID-19. Some clones are missing from TCRdb's copy, which holds only in-frame ones; the method was immunoSEQ multiplex PCR. The table includes approximately 260,000 clones, approximately 91% detected once. Material: peripheral blood. The receptors derive from a man aged 50-59 years with acute or convalescent COVID-19. The CDR3 runs from the conserved cysteine through the conserved F or W. Each record gives: D gene, clone size, V gene, J gene, CDR3 protein, CDR3 DNA. The D gene is left open where the match is weak. Size tells how often a clone was seen (once, few, many) or the class of an expanded clone, and some rows leave it out.

.	.	TRBV29-1	TRBJ1-1	CSVNSGGTEAFF	TGCAGCGTCAACTCCGGGGGAACTGAAGCTTTCTTT
.	.	TRBV7-3	TRBJ2-7	CASSPGQGRGYEQYF	TGTGCCAGCAGCCCAGGGCAGGGAAGGGGATACGAGCAGTACTTC
.	.	TRBV18	TRBJ1-1	CASSPPLTVNTEAFF	TGTGCCAGCTCACCCCCCCTCACAGTGAACACTGAAGCTTTCTTT
TRBD1	.	TRBV7-8	TRBJ1-1	CASRPQGVGWAFF	TGTGCCAGCAGACCACAGGGGGTGGGCTGGGCTTTCTTT
TRBD2	.	TRBV30	TRBJ2-3	CAWSLRRGGRVADTQYF	TGTGCCTGGAGTTTGCGGCGGGGGGGCCGGGTGGCAGATACGCAGTATTTT
.	.	TRBV7-9	TRBJ1-3	CASRTDQGSGNTIYF	TGTGCCAGCAGGACAGATCAGGGCTCTGGAAACACCATATATTTT
TRBD1	.	TRBV27	TRBJ1-4	CASSTHGQGTGEKLFF	TGTGCCAGCAGTACCCACGGACAGGGGACGGGGGAAAAACTGTTTTTT
.	.	TRBV5-1	TRBJ2-7	CASSLVPTQGRSYEQYF	TGCGCCAGCAGCTTGGTCCCAACGCAGGGCCGATCCTACGAGCAGTACTTC
.	.	TRBV5-1	TRBJ1-2	CASAPPGNYGYTF	TGCGCCAGCGCCCCGCCGGGGAACTATGGCTACACCTTC
.	.	TRBV12-3/TRBV12-4	TRBJ1-6	CASSLQANSPLHF	TGTGCCAGCAGTTTACAGGCAAATTCACCCCTCCACTTT
.	.	TRBV5-4	TRBJ2-5	CASSLFSGQETQYF	TGTGCCAGCAGCTTGTTTTCCGGCCAAGAGACCCAGTACTTC
.	many	TRBV9	TRBJ1-2	CASSAGHFYGYTF	TGTGCCAGCAGCGCCGGACATTTCTATGGCTACACCTTC
.	.	TRBV6-1	TRBJ2-2	CASSRLGQNTGELFF	TGTGCCAGCAGTCGGCTGGGACAGAACACCGGGGAGCTGTTTTTT
TRBD1	.	TRBV5-4	TRBJ2-7	CASSTRQGRDEQYF	TGTGCCAGCAGCACCCGACAGGGAAGGGACGAGCAGTACTTC
.	once	TRBV10-3	TRBJ2-7	CAIGAEASGEQYF	TGTGCCATCGGGGCAGAGGCAAGTGGCGAGCAGTACTTC
.	.	TRBV19	TRBJ1-4	CASRLGQINEKLFF	TGTGCCAGTAGACTTGGACAGATTAATGAAAAACTGTTTTTT
.	.	TRBV18	TRBJ2-7	CASSPNFGSEQYF	TGTGCCAGCTCACCAAATTTCGGGTCCGAGCAGTACTTC
.	few	TRBV6-6	TRBJ1-2	CASRLGVDYGYTF	TGTGCCAGCAGGCTCGGGGTCGACTATGGCTACACCTTC
.	.	TRBV6-5	TRBJ2-4	CASRIPGAKNIQYF	TGTGCCAGCAGGATACCCGGAGCCAAAAACATTCAGTACTTC
.	.	TRBV5-1	TRBJ1-4	CASSLFREKGELFF	TGCGCCAGCAGCTTGTTTAGGGAGAAGGGGGAACTGTTTTTT
TRBD1	.	TRBV24-1	TRBJ2-2	CATSPGTGRTGELFF	TGTGCCACCAGCCCCGGGACAGGTCGAACCGGGGAGCTGTTTTTT
.	.	TRBV10-2	TRBJ2-2	CASTGTGELFF	TGCGCCAGCACCGGGACCGGGGAGCTGTTTTTT
.	.	TRBV19	TRBJ1-3	CASSTLGQFFSGNTIYF	TGTGCCAGTAGTACGCTGGGGCAGTTTTTCTCTGGAAACACCATATATTTT
TRBD1	.	TRBV29-1	TRBJ1-1	CSVGLTGGNTEAFF	TGCAGCGTTGGCCTGACAGGGGGGAACACTGAAGCTTTCTTT